This T cell receptor beta chain comes out of a study of T cells after yellow fever vaccination. Study conclusions and caveats: Shared CD4/CD8 clonotypes were a small share, likely from convergent recombination. Within FACS-sorted repertoires, abundant clonotypes contaminating from the bulk population could be present.

V was pared by 0 bases and J by 9 bases, with 14 bases between. The CDR3 has 15 residues. From germline, CDR1 is MNHEY and CDR2 SVGEGT. By 5'RACE template switching, TCR cDNA was produced, with a universal primer site and UMIs added in the process. TCRdb itself ran the 5' RACE reads through MiXCR, one entry per CDR3 protein. The sample includes more than 90,000 distinct CDR3 sequences, 6.5% to 9% of them seen just once. In its sample, this clonotype was seen many times. Its antigen is still unknown. The gene calls are TRBV6-2 or TRBV6-3 and TRBJ2-2, with D possibly matching TRBD1 (6 bases). Sequenced here: CD4+ T cells sorted from PBMCs, sampled 45 days after the first yellow fever vaccination. The clonotype originates from a man between 18 and 29 years old who received the YFV17D yellow fever vaccine. This CDR3 is CASSYSPSGDRELFF. The CDR3 DNA reads TGTGCCAGCAGTTACTCCCCTTCAGGGGACAGGGAGCTGTTTTTT.